The entry that follows covers one TCR beta chain sequence. Researchers used two-round multiplex PCR to amplify TCR beta CDR3 starting from genomic DNA. Round one of PCR was performed, and it used primers specific to each TRBV and TRBJ gene. TCRdb re-called the multiplex PCR reads through MiXCR, storing one row per CDR3 protein. The sample holds about 20,000 distinct CDR3 sequences, more than 40% seen once. The sample is drawn from a study of prognosis after radiotherapy for stage I lung cancer. Background on the study: It was SBRT that served as radiotherapy, in 3 to 5 fractions with a biologically effective dose of at least 100 Gy.

The CDR3 extends over 21 amino acids. J was trimmed by 8 bases and V by 0 bases; bases with no gene match: 21. J is TRBJ2-1 and V is TRBV12-3 or TRBV12-4, with 11 bases that match TRBD2. The sequences come from PBMCs, collected before or after stereotactic body radiation therapy (not recorded which). This clonotype was sampled from a donor aged 50 or older with non-small cell lung cancer. CDR3 in DNA: TGTGCCAGCAGTTTAGCGCTAAGGGCTTGGATATCGACTAGCGGGATTGATGAGCAGTTCTTC. This translates into CASSLALRAWISTSGIDEQFF.